Reported below is one T cell receptor beta chain. Its antigen has not been determined. No base qualities exist here, and no much larger clone lies one base off it. The data are from a study of OX40 agonist ivuxolimab in advanced cancers. Context from the whole study: Ivuxolimab, which targeted the costimulatory receptor OX40 (CD134), was an agonistic, fully human IgG2 monoclonal antibody. Intravenous ivuxolimab was administered to patients every 2 weeks at six dose levels: 0.01, 0.1, 0.3, 1.5, 3 and 10 mg/kg. Of the approximately 54 patients in dose escalation, some 20 had hepatocellular carcinoma, approximately 15 had melanoma, 9 had renal cell carcinoma and 9 had head and neck cancer. A male proportion of 70% to 90% and a mean age of about 60 years, ranging from about 20 to 79, were recorded for the dose-escalation cohort. Prior anti-PD-1, anti-PD-L1 or anti-CTLA-4 therapy was permitted, and 35% to 40% of dose-escalation patients had received checkpoint inhibitors. Partial responses occurred in three dose-escalation patients, of whom one had hepatocellular carcinoma and two had cutaneous melanoma. Peripheral TCRbeta sequencing aimed to test whether ivuxolimab altered TCR sequence diversity and caused clonal T-cell expansion. The monotherapy dose-escalation portion (N ≈ 56 patients) of the phase I ivuxolimab trial is reported in the paper. Overall results and qualifications from the work: After ivuxolimab, more expanded clones were found on average in CD8+ T cells than in CD4+ T cells. Which antigens the clonally expanded peripheral T cells were specific for was not determined. Low levels of normalized T-cell clonal expansion were also shown by some nonresponding patients. At doses from 0.1 to 3.0 mg/kg, clonal expansion was seen in both CD4+ and CD8+ blood T cells between baseline and week 6. In the 0.1-3.0 mg/kg groups, partial responders had among the lowest normalized peripheral clonal expansion, particularly in CD8+ T cells.

To sequence the TCRbeta CDR3 region, genomic DNA was isolated from the sorted cells. The immunoSEQ Assay was used to sequence the TCRbeta CDR3 regions. Sourced from immuneACCESS, this table was stored by TCRdb with only in-frame sequences that have V and J called. A share of the clones is absent; for the studies checked, an unresolved V gene accounts for under half, and the remainder has no known explanation. A total of about 35,000 clones appear in this sample, about nine tenths of them only once. The biggest ten clones account for around 35% of the sample. Taken from cysteine to phenylalanine, the CDR3 has 17 residues. CDR3 DNA only is kept here, 51 bases in frame from base 1. The germline V gene encodes CDR1 PRHDT and CDR2 FYEKMQ (reference sequence). V lost 5 bases and J lost 8 bases; the stretch between them is 25 bases long. The trial excluded patients who had a history of autoimmune disease or were on systemic immunosuppression. Peripheral blood for TCR sequencing was collected from all dose cohorts at baseline, on cycle 4 day 1, and on cycle 7 day 1. The samples were taken from a phase I, first-in-human, multicenter, open-label dose-escalation trial of ivuxolimab. Adults with locally advanced or metastatic melanoma, renal cell carcinoma, hepatocellular carcinoma or head and neck squamous cell carcinoma were enrolled in the trial. Before TCR sequencing, CD4+ T cells and CD8+ T cells from peripheral blood were sorted into separate populations.

The TCR comes from an adult with an advanced solid tumor such as melanoma, head and neck, liver or kidney cancer. Specimen: CD4+ or CD8+ T cells sorted from blood, collected in a trial of the OX40 agonist ivuxolimab. The chain was built from TRBV13 and TRBJ2-1, with TRBD2 perhaps the D gene, on 7 matching bases. For the CDR3, the sequence is CASSGGGGWRERYEQFF. The DNA reads TGTGCCAGCAGCGGAGGGGGGGGCTGGCGGGAGCGCTATGAGCAGTTCTTC.